This T cell receptor beta chain is from a study of high-grade serous ovarian cancer treatment subgroups. Tumor samples were obtained before definitive surgery or chemotherapy. The germline V and J ends were trimmed by 4 bases and 1 base, with 8 bases remaining between them. CDR3 length equals 13 residues. Germline assignment: CDR1 SGHRS and CDR2 YFSETQ. Assay: immunoSEQ multiplex PCR; the TCRdb copy retains only in-frame clones and omits some. The table records about 12,000 clones, roughly 88% of them present only once. V gene TRBV5-1 combines with J gene TRBJ1-1; D possibly corresponds to TRBD1 (5 bases). The sample consisted of tumor tissue. The clonotype was recovered from a human donor with high-grade serous ovarian cancer. The CDR3 protein is CASSNGQNTEAFF. The CDR3 nucleotides are TGCGCCAGCAGCAACGGACAGAACACTGAAGCTTTCTTT.